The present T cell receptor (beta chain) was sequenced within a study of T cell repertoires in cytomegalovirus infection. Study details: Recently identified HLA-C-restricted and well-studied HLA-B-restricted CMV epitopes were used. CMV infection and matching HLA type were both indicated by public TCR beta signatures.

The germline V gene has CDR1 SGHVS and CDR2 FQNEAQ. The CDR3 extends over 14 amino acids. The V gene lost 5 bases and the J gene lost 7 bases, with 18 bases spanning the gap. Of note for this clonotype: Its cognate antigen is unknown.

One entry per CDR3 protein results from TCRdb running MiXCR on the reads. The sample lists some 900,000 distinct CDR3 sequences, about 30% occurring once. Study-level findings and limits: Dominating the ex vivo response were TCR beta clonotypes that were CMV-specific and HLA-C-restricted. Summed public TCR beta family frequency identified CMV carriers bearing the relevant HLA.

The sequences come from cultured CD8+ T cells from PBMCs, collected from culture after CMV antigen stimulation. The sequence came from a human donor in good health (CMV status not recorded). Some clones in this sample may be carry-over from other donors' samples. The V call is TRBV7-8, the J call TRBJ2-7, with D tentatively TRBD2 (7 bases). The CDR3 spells CASSLGGETREQYF. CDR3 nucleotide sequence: TGTGCCAGCAGCCTAGGGGGGGAGACACGGGAGCAGTACTTC.